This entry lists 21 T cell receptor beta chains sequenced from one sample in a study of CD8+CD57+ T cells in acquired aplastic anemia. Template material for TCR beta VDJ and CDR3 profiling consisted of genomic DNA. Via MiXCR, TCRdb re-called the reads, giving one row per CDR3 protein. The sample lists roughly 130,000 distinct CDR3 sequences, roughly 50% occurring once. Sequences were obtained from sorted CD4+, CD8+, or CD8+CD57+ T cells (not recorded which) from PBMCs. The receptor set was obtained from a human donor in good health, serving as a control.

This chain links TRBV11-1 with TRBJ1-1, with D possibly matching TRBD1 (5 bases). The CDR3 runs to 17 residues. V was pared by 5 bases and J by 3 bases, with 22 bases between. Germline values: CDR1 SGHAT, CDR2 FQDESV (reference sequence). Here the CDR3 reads CASSPVRDGGKDTEAFF. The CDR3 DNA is TGTGCCAGCAGCCCCGTCAGGGATGGGGGAAAGGACACTGAAGCTTTCTTT.

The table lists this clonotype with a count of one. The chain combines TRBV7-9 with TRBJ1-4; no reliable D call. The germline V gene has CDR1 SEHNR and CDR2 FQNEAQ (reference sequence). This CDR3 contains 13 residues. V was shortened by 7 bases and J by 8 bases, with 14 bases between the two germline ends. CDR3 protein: CASTKGGEEKLFF. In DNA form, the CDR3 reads TGTGCCAGCACCAAGGGCGGGGAAGAAAAACTGTTTTTT.

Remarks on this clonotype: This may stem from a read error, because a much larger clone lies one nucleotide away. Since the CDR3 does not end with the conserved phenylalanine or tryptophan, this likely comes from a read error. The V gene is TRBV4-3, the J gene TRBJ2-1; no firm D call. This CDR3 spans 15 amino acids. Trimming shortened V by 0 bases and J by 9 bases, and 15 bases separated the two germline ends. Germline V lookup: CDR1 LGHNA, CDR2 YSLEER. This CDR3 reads CASSQDVNAGGEQFL. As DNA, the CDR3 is TGCGCCAGCAGCCAAGACGTGAATGCTGGCGGTGAGCAGTTCCTC.

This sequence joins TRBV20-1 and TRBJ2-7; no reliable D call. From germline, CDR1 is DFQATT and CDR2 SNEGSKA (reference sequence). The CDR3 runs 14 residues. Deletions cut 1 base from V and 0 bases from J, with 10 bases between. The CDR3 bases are TGCAGTGCTAGAGGGCCTCGCCACTCCTACGAGCAGTACTTC. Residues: CSARGPRHSYEQYF.

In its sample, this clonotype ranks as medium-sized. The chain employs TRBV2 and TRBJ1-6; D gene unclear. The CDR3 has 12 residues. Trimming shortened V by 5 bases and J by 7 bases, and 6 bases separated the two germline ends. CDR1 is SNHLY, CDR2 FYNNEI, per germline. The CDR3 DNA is TGTGCCAGCAGTCGGACCAATTCACCCCTCCACTTT. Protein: CASSRTNSPLHF. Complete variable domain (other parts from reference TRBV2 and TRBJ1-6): EPEVTQTPSHQVTQMGQEVILRCVPISNHLYFYWYRQILGQKVEFLVSFYNNEISEKSEIFDDQFSVERPDGSNFTLKIRSTKLEDSAMYFCASSRTNSPLHFGNGTRLTVT.

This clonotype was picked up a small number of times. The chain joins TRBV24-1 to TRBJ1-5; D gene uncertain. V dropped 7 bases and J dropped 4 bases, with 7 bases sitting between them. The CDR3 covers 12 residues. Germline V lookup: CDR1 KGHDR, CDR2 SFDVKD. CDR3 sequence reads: CATSERNQPQHF. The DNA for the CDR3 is TGTGCCACCAGCGAACGAAATCAGCCCCAGCATTTT.

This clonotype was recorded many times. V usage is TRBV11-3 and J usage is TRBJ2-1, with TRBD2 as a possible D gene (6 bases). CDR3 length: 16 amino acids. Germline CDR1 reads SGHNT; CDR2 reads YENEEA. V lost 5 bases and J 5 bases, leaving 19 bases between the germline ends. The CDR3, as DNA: TGTGCCAGCAGCGCCCACTGGAGTAGCGGAAACAATGAGCAGTTCTTC. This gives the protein CASSAHWSSGNNEQFF. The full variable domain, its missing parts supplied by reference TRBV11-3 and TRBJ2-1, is EAGVVQSPRYKIIEKKQPVAFWCNPISGHNTLYWYLQNLGQGPELLIRYENEEAVDDSQLPKDRFSAERLKGVDSTLKIQPAELGDSAVYLCASSAHWSSGNNEQFFGPGTRLTVL.

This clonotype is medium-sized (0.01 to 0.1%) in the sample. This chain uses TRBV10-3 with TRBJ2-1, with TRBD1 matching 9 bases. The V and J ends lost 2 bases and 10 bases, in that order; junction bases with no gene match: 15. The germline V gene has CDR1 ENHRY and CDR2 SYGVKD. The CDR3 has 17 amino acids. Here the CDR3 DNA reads TGTGCCATCAGTGAGACTAAGGGGACAGGGCGTTTGGGGGAGCAGTTCTTC. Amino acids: CAISETKGTGRLGEQFF.

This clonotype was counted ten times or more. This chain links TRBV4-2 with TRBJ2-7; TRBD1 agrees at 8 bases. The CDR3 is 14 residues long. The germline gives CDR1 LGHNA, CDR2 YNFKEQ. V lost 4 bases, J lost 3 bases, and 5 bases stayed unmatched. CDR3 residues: CASSPPDRDYEQYF. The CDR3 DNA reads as TGTGCCAGCAGCCCTCCGGACAGGGACTACGAGCAGTACTTC.

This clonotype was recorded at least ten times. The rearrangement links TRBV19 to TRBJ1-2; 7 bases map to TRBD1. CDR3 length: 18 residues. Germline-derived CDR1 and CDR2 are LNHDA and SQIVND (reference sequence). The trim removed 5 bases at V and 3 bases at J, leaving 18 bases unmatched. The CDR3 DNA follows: TGTGCCAGTAGTCTCTTCCTCGAGGGGGCGGGAGGTGACTATGGCTACACCTTC. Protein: CASSLFLEGAGGDYGYTF.

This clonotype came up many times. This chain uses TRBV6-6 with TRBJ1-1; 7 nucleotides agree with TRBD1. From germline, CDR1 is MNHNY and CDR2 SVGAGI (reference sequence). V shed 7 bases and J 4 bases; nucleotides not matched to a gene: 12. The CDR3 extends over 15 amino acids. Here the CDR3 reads CASKRQGGGLTEAFF. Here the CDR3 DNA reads TGTGCCAGCAAAAGGCAGGGGGGCGGGCTCACTGAAGCTTTCTTT.

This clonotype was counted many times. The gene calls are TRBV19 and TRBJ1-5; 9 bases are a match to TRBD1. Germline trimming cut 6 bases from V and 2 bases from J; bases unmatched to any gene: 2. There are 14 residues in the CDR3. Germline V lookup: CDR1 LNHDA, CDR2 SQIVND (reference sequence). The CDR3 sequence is CASRWTGGNQPQHF. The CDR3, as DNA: TGTGCCAGTAGATGGACAGGGGGCAATCAGCCCCAGCATTTT.

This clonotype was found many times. CDR3 DNA sequence: TGTGCCAGCAGCGTGTCGGGACTAGTCTACGAGCAGTACTTC. Its protein is CASSVSGLVYEQYF. The chain employs TRBV9 and TRBJ2-7, with 8 bases fitting TRBD2. CDR1 and CDR2 from the germline V gene are SGDLS and YYNGEE. This CDR3 has 14 residues. Unmatched junction bases numbered 4, after V lost 2 bases and J lost 3 bases.

The CDR3 protein is CSVVPNTEAFF. For the CDR3, the DNA is TGCAGCGTTGTGCCGAACACTGAAGCTTTCTTT. This chain uses TRBV29-1 with TRBJ1-1; D not certain. There are 11 residues in the CDR3. Per the germline V gene, CDR1 is SQVTM and CDR2 is ANQGSEA. Deletions cut 4 bases from V and 1 base from J, with 4 bases between. The whole variable domain, remainder taken from reference TRBV29-1 and TRBJ1-1, is SAVISQKPSRDICQRGTSLTIQCQVDSQVTMMFWYRQQPGQSLTLIATANQGSEATYESGFVIDKFPISRPNLTFSTLTVSNMSPEDSSIYLCSVVPNTEAFFGQGTRLTVV.

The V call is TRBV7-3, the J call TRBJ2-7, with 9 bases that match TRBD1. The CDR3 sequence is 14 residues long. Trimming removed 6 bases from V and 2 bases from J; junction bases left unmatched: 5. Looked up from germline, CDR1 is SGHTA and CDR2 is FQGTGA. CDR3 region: CASRSGTGPYEQYF. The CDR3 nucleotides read TGTGCCAGCAGATCCGGGACAGGGCCCTACGAGCAGTACTTC.

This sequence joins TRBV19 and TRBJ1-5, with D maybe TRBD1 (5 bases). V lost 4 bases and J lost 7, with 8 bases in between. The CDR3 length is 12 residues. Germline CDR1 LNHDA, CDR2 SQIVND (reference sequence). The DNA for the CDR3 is TGTGCCAGTAGTACAGGGCCACAGCCCCAGCATTTT. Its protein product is CASSTGPQPQHF.

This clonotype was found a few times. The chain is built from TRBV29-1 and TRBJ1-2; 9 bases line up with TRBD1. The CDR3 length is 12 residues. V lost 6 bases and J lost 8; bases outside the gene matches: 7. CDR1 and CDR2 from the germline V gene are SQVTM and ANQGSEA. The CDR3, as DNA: TGCAGCGTGACCGGGACAGGGAGCGGCTACACCTTC. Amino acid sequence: CSVTGTGSGYTF.

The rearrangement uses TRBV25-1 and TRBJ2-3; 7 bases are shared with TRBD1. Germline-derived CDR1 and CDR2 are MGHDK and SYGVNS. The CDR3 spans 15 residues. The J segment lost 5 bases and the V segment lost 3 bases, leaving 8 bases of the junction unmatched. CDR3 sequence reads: CASSDTTRDRDTQYF. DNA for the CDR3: TGTGCCAGCAGTGACACAACAAGGGACAGAGATACGCAGTATTTT.

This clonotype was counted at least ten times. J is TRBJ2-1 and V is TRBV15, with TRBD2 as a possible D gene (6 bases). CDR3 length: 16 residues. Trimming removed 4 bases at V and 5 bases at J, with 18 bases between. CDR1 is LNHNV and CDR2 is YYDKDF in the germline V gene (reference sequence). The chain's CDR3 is CATSTREASLHNEQFF. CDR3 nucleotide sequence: TGTGCCACCAGCACGAGGGAGGCTAGCCTCCACAATGAGCAGTTCTTC.

CDR3 in amino acids: CATSDFIGADTQYF. The CDR3 DNA sequence: TGTGCCACCAGTGATTTCATTGGAGCAGATACGCAGTATTTT. J is TRBJ2-3 and V is TRBV24-1, with D hard to call. This CDR3 comprises 14 residues. Germline CDR1 reads KGHDR; CDR2 reads SFDVKD. V gave up 1 base and J gave up 4 bases, with 8 bases separating them.

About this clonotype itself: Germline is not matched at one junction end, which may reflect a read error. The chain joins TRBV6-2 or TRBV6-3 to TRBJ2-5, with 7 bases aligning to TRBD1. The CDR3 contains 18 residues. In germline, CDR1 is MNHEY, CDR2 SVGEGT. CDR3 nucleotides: TGTGCCAGCAGTTACCGCTCTAGCAGGGGGTCAAACCAAGGGACCCAGTACTTC. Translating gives CASSYRSSRGSNQGTQYF.